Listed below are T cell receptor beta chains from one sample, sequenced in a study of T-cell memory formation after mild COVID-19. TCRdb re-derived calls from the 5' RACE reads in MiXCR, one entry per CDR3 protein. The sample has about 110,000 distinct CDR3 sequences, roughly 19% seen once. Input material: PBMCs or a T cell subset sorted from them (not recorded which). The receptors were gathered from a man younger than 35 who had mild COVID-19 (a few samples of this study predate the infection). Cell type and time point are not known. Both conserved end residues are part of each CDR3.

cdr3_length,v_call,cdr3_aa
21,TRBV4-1,CASSQDGFRTSGGFSSYEQYF
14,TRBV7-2,CASSLGGTSYEQYF
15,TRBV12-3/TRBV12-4,CASTPFSAAVYEQYF
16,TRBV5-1,CASSLGGLAGVSEQYF
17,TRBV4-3,CASSQDPLAGSTDTQYF
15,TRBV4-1,CASSQDRFGGSEQFF
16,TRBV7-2,CASSSTSGGASDTQYF
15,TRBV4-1,CASSQEGQRTGELFF
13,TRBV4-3,CASSQEASGVQFF
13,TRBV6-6,CASSSADKETQYF
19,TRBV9,CASSVDEGGPRNSYNEQFF
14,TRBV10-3,CAISSDRGGQPQHF
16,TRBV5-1,CASSLAGGPISGELFF
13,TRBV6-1,CAGRDYLTDTQYF
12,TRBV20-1,CSAAADSYGYTF
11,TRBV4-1,CASSQEKVAFF
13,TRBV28,CASTPAGDYGYTF
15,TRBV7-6,CASRGVRGGYNEQFF
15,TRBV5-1,CASSLRTGSNYGYTF
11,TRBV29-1,CSVGIRNIQYF
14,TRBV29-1,CSIVASGGYNEQFF
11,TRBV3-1,CASSQAGEQYF
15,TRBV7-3,CASSLAGLNTGELFF
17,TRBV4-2,CASSQGGPGTGGEKLFF
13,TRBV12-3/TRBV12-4,CASTGSAWGGYTF
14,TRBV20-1,CSGQRDTSTDTQYF
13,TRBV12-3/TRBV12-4,CASSLQTRGTQYF
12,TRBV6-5,CASSLRGGKAFF
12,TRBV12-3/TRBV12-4,CASSLIGSEQFF
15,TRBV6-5,CASSYSAGASQPQHF
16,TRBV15,CATSRGASGNTDTQYF
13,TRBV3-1,CASSQGRADTQYF
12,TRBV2,CASRLPGQLLSF
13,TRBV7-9,CASSLEIIAEAFF
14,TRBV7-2,CASSLVGADNEQFF
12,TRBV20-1,CSASPSGGIVFF
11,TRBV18,CASSPRETQYF
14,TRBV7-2,CASSSTRVGDTQYF
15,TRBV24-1,CATTQGAASTDTQYF
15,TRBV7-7,CASSFAGQSTGELFF
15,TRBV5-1,CASSSDGTGSYEQYF
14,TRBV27,CASSLLRDNSPLHF
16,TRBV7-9,CASSSPRTGLDTEAFF
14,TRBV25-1,CASIRSEVNTEAFF
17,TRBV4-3,CASSFRPRQSSGNTIYF
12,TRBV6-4,CASSRDGDTQYF
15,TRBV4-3,CASSRLAGGYNEQFF
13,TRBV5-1,CASSLGQGNEQYF
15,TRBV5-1,CASSLTAGGVDTQYF
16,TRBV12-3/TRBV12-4,CASSIWTSGVTDTQYF
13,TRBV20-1,CSASEGIETEAFF